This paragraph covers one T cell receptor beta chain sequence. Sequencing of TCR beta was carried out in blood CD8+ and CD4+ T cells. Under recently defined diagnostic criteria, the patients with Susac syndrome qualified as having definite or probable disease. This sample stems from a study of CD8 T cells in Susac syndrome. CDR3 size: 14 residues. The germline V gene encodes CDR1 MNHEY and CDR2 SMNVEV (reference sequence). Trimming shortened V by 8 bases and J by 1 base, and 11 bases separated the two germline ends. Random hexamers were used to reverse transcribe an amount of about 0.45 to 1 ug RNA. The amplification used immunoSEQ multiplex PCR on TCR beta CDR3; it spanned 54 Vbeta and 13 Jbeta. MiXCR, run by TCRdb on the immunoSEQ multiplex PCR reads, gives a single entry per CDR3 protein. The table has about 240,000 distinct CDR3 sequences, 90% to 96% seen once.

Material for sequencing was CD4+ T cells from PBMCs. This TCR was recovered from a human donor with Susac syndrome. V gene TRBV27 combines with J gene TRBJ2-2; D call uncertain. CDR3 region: CASQRAVNTGELFF. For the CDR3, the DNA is TGTGCCAGCCAACGGGCGGTGAACACCGGGGAGCTGTTTTTT.